This note documents a single T cell receptor beta chain sequence. These data come from a study of Ad26.COV2.S vaccination and SARS-CoV-2 variants. Turning to the study itself: Intramuscular Ad26.COV2.S doses were given once or twice, 56 days apart.

The CDR3 loop spans 11 amino acids. The germline V gene encodes CDR1 GTSNPN and CDR2 SVGIG (reference sequence). Trimming left V 5 bases short and J 9 bases short, with 11 bases between. This sample's treatment: around 19 received Ad26.COV2.S at low or high dose, single or two shots; about 5 received placebo; per-sample allocation not given. Day 63 after the first vaccine or placebo injection was the time point for sampling. Donor was an adult aged 18-55 years in Boston. Generated by immunoSEQ multiplex PCR, the TCRdb table keeps only in-frame clones and is missing some. The table has hundreds of thousands of clones, more than 70% seen once.

The V gene is TRBV30, the J gene TRBJ2-1; TRBD2 is a possible D gene (5 bases). This sequence originates from a person between 18 and 65 years old who received the Ad26.COV2.S COVID-19 vaccine or a placebo. The sample in question was peripheral blood, obtained in a trial of Ad26.COV2.S vaccine versus placebo. CDR3 coding DNA: TGTGCCTGGGGACTTCTGGGTGAGCAGTTCTTC. This sequence encodes CAWGLLGEQFF.